These 23 T cell receptor beta chains were sequenced from one sample in a study of blood T cell repertoires in COVID-19. Using immunoSEQ multiplex PCR, the repertoire was profiled, and TCRdb retains in-frame clones only, with some absent. The sample lists 350,000 to 550,000 clones, over 75% seen once, with around 1.1% in the top ten. Material for sequencing was PBMCs or T cells enriched from blood (not recorded which). The receptor source for this set is a man in his thirties or forties who had recovered from COVID-19.

The chain is built from TRBV19 and TRBJ2-2, with 9 positions matching TRBD2. Germline V gene sequence: CDR1 LNHDA, CDR2 SQIVND (reference sequence). This CDR3 region has 15 residues. V shed 5 bases, J shed 7 bases, and the junction held 8 bases outside the gene matches. The CDR3 nucleotides are TGTGCCAGTAGTCTCCCCCTAGCGGGACACGGGGAGCTGTTTTTT. Amino acid sequence: CASSLPLAGHGELFF.

V gene TRBV19 combines with J gene TRBJ1-5, with TRBD1 matching 8 bases. This CDR3 contains 17 residues. The germline gives CDR1 LNHDA, CDR2 SQIVND (reference sequence). V was clipped by 3 bases and J by 0 bases; unmatched bases: 7. The CDR3 nucleotides read TGTGCCAGTAGTATGATCGGGCAGGGGGCTAGCAATCAGCCCCAGCATTTT. Its protein is CASSMIGQGASNQPQHF.

This sequence joins TRBV11-2 and TRBJ2-7; TRBD2 aligns across 8 bases. CDR1 is SGHAT, CDR2 FQNNGV, per germline. The CDR3 extends over 15 amino acids. V was pared by 1 base and J by 3 bases, with 5 bases of the junction left unmatched. CDR3 sequence reads: CASSLGASGFYEQYF. The CDR3 nucleotides are TGTGCCAGCAGCTTAGGAGCTAGCGGGTTCTACGAGCAGTACTTC.

This chain connects TRBV7-9 to TRBJ1-1; D not certain. CDR3 length equals 13 residues. The germline V and J ends were trimmed by 7 bases and 0 bases, with 9 bases remaining between them. Germline V lookup: CDR1 SEHNR, CDR2 FQNEAQ (reference sequence). The CDR3 loop is CASTTLLNTEAFF. The CDR3 bases are TGTGCCAGCACCACCCTCCTGAACACTGAAGCTTTCTTT.

The chain joins TRBV18 to TRBJ2-1; maybe TRBD2 (5 bases). The CDR3 spans 12 residues. Trimming stripped 4 bases from V and 10 bases from J, with 11 bases between. In germline, CDR1 is KGHSH, CDR2 LQKENI. The CDR3 reads CASSQSGEEQFF. The CDR3 DNA is TGTGCCAGCTCACAAAGCGGAGAGGAGCAGTTCTTC.

CDR3 sequence: CASSPHRGDTQYF. CDR3 nucleotide sequence: TGTGCCAGCAGTCCCCATCGGGGAGATACGCAGTATTTT. V usage is TRBV27 and J usage is TRBJ2-3, with TRBD2 as a possible D gene (5 bases). The CDR3 runs to 13 residues. Germline V lookup: CDR1 MNHEY, CDR2 SMNVEV (reference sequence). Trimming cost V 5 bases and J 5 bases, with 11 bases left between them.

The rearrangement uses TRBV7-9 and TRBJ2-1; 8 nucleotides match TRBD2. There are 15 residues in the CDR3. V lost 1 base and J lost 10; bases outside the gene matches: 9. The germline gives CDR1 SEHNR, CDR2 FQNEAQ (reference sequence). CDR3 residues: CASSLVRAGVNEQFF. DNA for the CDR3: TGTGCCAGCAGCTTAGTTCGAGCGGGAGTAAACGAGCAGTTCTTC.

This rearrangement joins TRBV24-1 to TRBJ1-2; D may be TRBD1 (5 bases). This CDR3 is built from 17 residues. CDR1 is KGHDR, CDR2 SFDVKD, per germline. V lost 4 bases, J lost 8 bases, and 25 bases lay in between. CDR3 nucleotides: TGTGCCACCAGTGACCCCGGGACTAACAGCGCGTATGGCGGCTACACCTTC. Translation gives CATSDPGTNSAYGGYTF.

V usage is TRBV9 and J usage is TRBJ2-5; 13 bases match TRBD2. The germline gives CDR1 SGDLS, CDR2 YYNGEE. The ends lost 3 bases at V and 1 base at J; junction bases unmatched: 6. The CDR3 totals 17 residues. CDR3 in amino acids: CASSASRLAGGQETQYF. The CDR3 DNA sequence: TGTGCCAGCAGCGCCTCCCGACTAGCGGGAGGCCAAGAGACCCAGTACTTC.

J is TRBJ2-7 and V is TRBV15; the D gene is possibly TRBD2 (5 bases). This CDR3 is 15 amino acids long. V lost 0 bases and J lost 1, with 10 bases in between. Germline values: CDR1 LNHNV, CDR2 YYDKDF (reference sequence). The CDR3 DNA sequence: TGTGCCACCAGCAGAGATGAGGGCAGGTCCTACGAGCAGTACTTC. This sequence encodes CATSRDEGRSYEQYF.

This clone showed up just a few times. The chain joins TRBV9 to TRBJ2-1; 8 bases line up with TRBD2. Germline trimming cut 0 bases from V and 3 bases from J; bases unmatched to any gene: 8. The CDR3 totals 17 residues. The germline gives CDR1 SGDLS, CDR2 YYNGEE. The CDR3: CASSVAQAGVYYNEQFF. Here the CDR3 DNA reads TGTGCCAGCAGCGTAGCTCAAGCGGGAGTCTACTACAATGAGCAGTTCTTC.

This clone was counted a single time. Different DNA sequences within this sample yield the same CDR3. V and J are TRBV27 and TRBJ1-1; 9 positions match TRBD1. Germline CDR1 reads MNHEY; CDR2 reads SMNVEV (reference sequence). The CDR3 runs to 13 residues. V dropped 3 bases and J dropped 10; count of bases not matched to a gene: 6. CDR3 amino acids: CASSFHRGQLAFF. DNA of the CDR3: TGTGCCAGCAGTTTCCACAGGGGGCAGCTAGCTTTCTTT.

The rearrangement uses TRBV27 and TRBJ2-3, with 7 bases matching TRBD2. In germline, CDR1 is MNHEY, CDR2 SMNVEV (reference sequence). Losses at the gene ends were 7 bases for V and 2 bases for J; bases not matched to a gene: 12. The CDR3 spans 16 residues. The CDR3 DNA is TGTGCCAGCACGAGTTCAAGCGGGACTCCCACAGATACGCAGTATTTT. Translating gives CASTSSSGTPTDTQYF.

The chain is built from TRBV2 and TRBJ1-1, with a tentative D call TRBD1 (5 bases). Looked up from germline, CDR1 is SNHLY and CDR2 is FYNNEI. This CDR3 has 13 residues. The V and J ends lost 8 bases and 0 bases respectively, with 10 bases between them. CDR3 in amino acids: CASLTGLNTEAFF. CDR3 DNA: TGTGCCAGCCTTACAGGATTGAACACTGAAGCTTTCTTT.

The chain joins TRBV27 to TRBJ2-5; a possible D gene is TRBD1 (6 bases). Trimming removed 1 base at V and 4 bases at J, with 22 bases between. This CDR3 contains 18 residues. From germline, CDR1 is MNHEY and CDR2 SMNVEV (reference sequence). The CDR3 is CASSLFPLGAGVPETQYF. For the CDR3, the DNA is TGTGCCAGCAGTTTATTCCCGCTGGGGGCAGGGGTTCCAGAGACCCAGTACTTC.

The chain links TRBV6-6 to TRBJ1-1; perhaps TRBD1 as D (6 bases). This CDR3 comprises 13 residues. The V and J ends lost 6 bases and 7 bases respectively, with 15 bases between them. Germline V gene data show CDR1 as MNHNY and CDR2 as SVGAGI (reference sequence). The CDR3 bases are TGTGCCAGCAGCCGAACCGGACAGTTTGAAGCTTTCTTT. It is translated as CASSRTGQFEAFF.

The chain couples TRBV27 to TRBJ1-5; 7 bases map to TRBD1. This CDR3 region has 16 residues. V dropped 5 bases and J dropped 1; count of bases not matched to a gene: 8. Germline lookup yields CDR1 MNHEY and CDR2 SMNVEV (reference sequence). CDR3 sequence (DNA): TGTGCCAGCAGTCAACAGGGGAAAAGAAGCAATCAGCCCCAGCATTTT. Its protein is CASSQQGKRSNQPQHF.

This clone was seen only a few times. The chain uses TRBV19 and TRBJ2-6; TRBD1 is a possible D gene (6 bases). This CDR3 contains 16 residues. Trimming removed 8 bases from V and 0 bases from J, with 14 bases in between. Germline CDR1 and CDR2: LNHDA and SQIVND (reference sequence). For the CDR3, the DNA is TGTGCCAGTCGGGACATCAAAGACTCTGGGGCCAACGTCCTGACTTTC. As protein: CASRDIKDSGANVLTF.

The chain couples TRBV12-3 or TRBV12-4 to TRBJ2-7, with 7 bases lining up with TRBD1. The ends lost 8 bases at V and 3 bases at J; junction bases unmatched: 7. The CDR3 has 13 amino acids. CDR3 protein: CASRFAGGYEQYF. The CDR3 DNA follows: TGTGCCAGCCGATTTGCAGGGGGCTACGAGCAGTACTTC.

The chain combines TRBV28 with TRBJ1-4, with 12 bases aligning to TRBD1. The germline V gene encodes CDR1 MDHEN and CDR2 SYDVKM. The ends lost 4 bases at V and 11 bases at J; junction bases unmatched: 11. CDR3 length: 16 amino acids. CDR3 protein: CASSSPGQGAVGKLFF. The CDR3 bases are TGTGCCAGCAGTTCCCCGGGACAGGGGGCGGTCGGGAAACTGTTTTTT.

This clone appeared a single time. V and J are TRBV5-1 and TRBJ2-1; 12 bases agree with TRBD2. This CDR3 contains 18 residues. V dropped 5 bases and J dropped 0; count of bases not matched to a gene: 9. Germline V gene lookup returns CDR1 SGHRS and CDR2 YFSETQ. The CDR3 protein is CASSSGTSGFPSYNEQFF. The DNA for the CDR3 is TGCGCCAGCAGTTCTGGGACTAGCGGGTTCCCCTCCTACAATGAGCAGTTCTTC.

The V gene is TRBV5-1, the J gene TRBJ1-1, with unresolved D. Germline lookup yields CDR1 SGHRS and CDR2 YFSETQ. The V end was cut by 1 base, the J end by 1 base, with 8 bases between. CDR3 size: 14 residues. Here the CDR3 reads CASSLIGQNTEAFF. The CDR3 region has the DNA TGCGCCAGCAGCTTGATTGGGCAGAACACTGAAGCTTTCTTT.

This clone was detected only a few times. This chain connects TRBV28 to TRBJ1-2; possible D gene TRBD1, 5 bases. The V end was cut by 7 bases, the J end by 4 bases, with 16 bases between. There are 14 residues in the CDR3. Germline assignment: CDR1 MDHEN and CDR2 SYDVKM. The CDR3 loop reads CASKTPDSVYGYTF. Written as DNA, the CDR3 is TGTGCCAGCAAAACCCCCGACAGTGTCTATGGCTACACCTTC.